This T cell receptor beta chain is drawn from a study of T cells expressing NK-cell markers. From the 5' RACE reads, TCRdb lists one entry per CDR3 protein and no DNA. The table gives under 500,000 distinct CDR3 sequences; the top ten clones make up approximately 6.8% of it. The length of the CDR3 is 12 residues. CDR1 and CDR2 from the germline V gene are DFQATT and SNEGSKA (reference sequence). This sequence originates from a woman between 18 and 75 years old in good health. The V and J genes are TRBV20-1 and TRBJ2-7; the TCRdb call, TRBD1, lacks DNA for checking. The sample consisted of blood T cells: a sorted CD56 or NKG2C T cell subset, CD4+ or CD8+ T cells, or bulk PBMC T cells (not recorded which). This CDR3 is CSAEARVPEQYF.